A single T cell receptor beta chain is shown here with its context. Germline V gene data show CDR1 as ENHRY and CDR2 as SYGVKD. After removal of 9 bases from V and 4 bases from J, the junction contained 14 bases not matched to a gene. The CDR3 has 16 residues. The data originate from a study of blood T cell repertoires in COVID-19. Generated by immunoSEQ multiplex PCR, the TCRdb table keeps only in-frame clones and is missing some. The sample includes 95,000 to 120,000 clones, about 85% of them seen just once. Sequencing used peripheral blood. This receptor was identified in a man aged 35 to 55 with acute or convalescent COVID-19. The chain carries TRBV10-3 and TRBJ1-1; 10 nucleotides match TRBD1. This chain's CDR3 is CAMKGDRGRGGTEAFF. CDR3 bases: TGTGCCATGAAAGGGGACAGGGGAAGGGGAGGCACTGAAGCTTTCTTT.